This is a list of T cell receptor beta chains from one sample in a study of early T cells in non-severe SARS-CoV-2 infection. TCRdb used MiXCR to reprocess the 5' RACE reads, holding one entry per CDR3 protein. The sample records 90,000 to 100,000 distinct CDR3 sequences, less than 15% being singletons. What was sequenced was whole blood. The receptors were gathered from an adult who was a healthcare worker with PCR-confirmed SARS-CoV-2 infection or an uninfected control (not recorded which). Each CDR3 is given with its conserved first and last residue. D genes are given only for firm matches. Only some rows state a clone size, as once, few, many or a class for expanded clones.

clone size	V gene	D gene	J gene	CDR3 protein	CDR3 DNA
many	TRBV11-2	TRBD2	TRBJ2-1	CASSLTSGDNEQFF	TGTGCCAGCAGCTTGACTAGCGGGGACAATGAGCAGTTCTTC
few	TRBV12-3/TRBV12-4	NA	TRBJ1-2	CASRAPGRTYGYTF	TGTGCCAGCAGGGCACCGGGACGGACATATGGCTACACCTTC
NA	TRBV14	NA	TRBJ2-2	CASSQEQIGTGELFF	TGTGCCAGCAGCCAAGAACAGATCGGCACCGGGGAGCTGTTTTTT
many	TRBV11-3	NA	TRBJ1-5	CASSLDTPPYSNQPQHF	TGTGCCAGCAGCTTAGATACGCCACCATATAGCAATCAGCCCCAGCATTTT
few	TRBV12-3/TRBV12-4	NA	TRBJ2-7	CASSPKAGQIFSYEQYF	TGTGCCAGCAGCCCGAAAGCCGGACAGATTTTTTCCTACGAGCAGTACTTC
few	TRBV6-6	NA	TRBJ2-3	CASSSPGSTDTQYF	TGTGCCAGCAGTTCCCCGGGGAGCACAGATACGCAGTATTTT
few	TRBV19	TRBD2	TRBJ2-7	CASSLQGRGIDYEQYF	TGTGCCAGTAGTCTCCAAGGGCGGGGGATTGATTACGAGCAGTACTTC
NA	TRBV5-1	NA	TRBJ1-2	CASSLIPGHQEGGYTF	TGCGCCAGCAGCCTTATACCGGGACACCAAGAAGGCGGCTACACCTTC
NA	TRBV6-4	NA	TRBJ2-2	CASRGENTGELFF	TGTGCCAGCAGAGGCGAGAACACCGGGGAGCTGTTTTTT
few	TRBV29-1	NA	TRBJ1-2	CSVELGYTF	TGCAGCGTTGAACTTGGCTACACCTTC
NA	TRBV6-1	NA	TRBJ2-5	CASAFVAIQETQYF	TGTGCCAGCGCGTTCGTAGCGATACAAGAGACCCAGTACTTC
NA	TRBV6-5	TRBD2	TRBJ2-1	CASSYWTSKNEQFF	TGTGCCAGCAGTTATTGGACTAGTAAAAATGAGCAGTTCTTC
many	TRBV7-9	TRBD1	TRBJ2-6	CASSTDRDRGPSGANVLTF	TGTGCCAGCAGCACCGACCGGGACAGGGGGCCGTCTGGGGCCAACGTCCTGACTTTC
many	TRBV7-9	NA	TRBJ1-2	CASSLDGPNYGYTF	TGTGCCAGCAGCTTAGACGGACCTAACTATGGCTACACCTTC
many	TRBV5-1	NA	TRBJ2-3	CASSLASVSTDTQYF	TGCGCCAGCAGCTTGGCCAGCGTCTCCACAGATACGCAGTATTTT
NA	TRBV5-1	NA	TRBJ2-7	CASSQVGVTDEQYF	TGCGCCAGCAGCCAGGTCGGGGTAACGGACGAGCAGTACTTC
few	TRBV4-2	NA	TRBJ2-5	CASRPRGGDKETQYF	TGTGCCAGCAGACCAAGAGGGGGGGACAAAGAGACCCAGTACTTC
NA	TRBV3-1	NA	TRBJ2-2	CASSQGVGGNTGELFF	TGTGCCAGCAGCCAAGGAGTGGGCGGAAACACCGGGGAGCTGTTTTTT
many	TRBV20-1	TRBD1	TRBJ2-3	CSARDYGRGIPDTQYF	TGCAGTGCTAGAGATTATGGCAGGGGGATCCCAGATACGCAGTATTTT
few	TRBV7-9	NA	TRBJ1-4	CASSPGQQKRDEKLFF	TGTGCCAGCAGCCCCGGACAGCAAAAGCGGGATGAAAAACTGTTTTTT
NA	TRBV14	TRBD2	TRBJ2-3	CASSRPILAGSTDTQYF	TGTGCCAGCAGCCGCCCTATACTAGCGGGAAGCACAGATACGCAGTATTTT
few	TRBV28	TRBD1	TRBJ1-4	CASSGTGGFGEKLFF	TGTGCCAGCAGTGGGACAGGGGGCTTCGGGGAAAAACTGTTTTTT
NA	TRBV20-1	TRBD2	TRBJ2-7	CSASGGEPEQYF	TGCAGTGCTAGTGGGGGGGAACCCGAGCAGTACTTC
many	TRBV18	NA	TRBJ2-1	CASSDERTYNEQFF	TGTGCCAGCTCAGACGAGCGGACCTACAATGAGCAGTTCTTC
many	TRBV11-2	NA	TRBJ2-6	CASSLWGTGANVLTF	TGTGCCAGCAGCTTATGGGGGACTGGGGCCAACGTCCTGACTTTC
many	TRBV4-2	NA	TRBJ1-2	CASSQAHGVYGYTF	TGTGCCAGCAGCCAAGCTCACGGGGTGTATGGCTACACCTTC
NA	TRBV10-2	NA	TRBJ2-3	CASSESSRVADTQYF	TGCGCCAGCAGTGAGTCGAGTAGGGTCGCAGATACGCAGTATTTT
few	TRBV5-1	NA	TRBJ2-6	CASSLGPPGSGANVLTF	TGCGCCAGCAGCTTGGGCCCCCCTGGATCTGGGGCCAACGTCCTGACTTTC
many	TRBV10-3	NA	TRBJ2-7	CAISESAEDEQYF	TGTGCCATCAGTGAGTCGGCCGAAGACGAGCAGTACTTC
many	TRBV5-1	NA	TRBJ1-1	CASSERVSNTEAFF	TGCGCCAGCAGCGAGCGGGTCTCGAACACTGAAGCTTTCTTT